The source of this T cell receptor beta chain is a study of OX40 agonist ivuxolimab in advanced cancers. About the full investigation: The costimulatory receptor OX40 (CD134) was targeted by ivuxolimab, a fully human IgG2 agonistic monoclonal antibody. Intravenous ivuxolimab was administered to patients every 2 weeks at six dose levels: 0.01, 0.1, 0.3, 1.5, 3 and 10 mg/kg. Among the roughly 52 dose-escalation patients, around 19 had hepatocellular carcinoma, roughly 15 melanoma, 9 renal cell carcinoma and 9 head and neck cancer. The dose-escalation cohort was about 83% male with a mean age of about 54 years, ranging from roughly 20 to 80. Patients were allowed to have had prior anti-PD-1, anti-PD-L1 or anti-CTLA-4 therapy, and approximately 40% of the dose-escalation patients had been treated with checkpoint inhibitors. Partial responses occurred in three dose-escalation patients, of whom one had hepatocellular carcinoma and two had cutaneous melanoma. Peripheral TCRbeta sequencing aimed to test whether ivuxolimab altered TCR sequence diversity and caused clonal T-cell expansion. The paper describes the monotherapy dose-escalation part (N ≈ 51 patients) of the phase I trial of ivuxolimab.

What the study reported, not specific to this receptor: At doses of 0.1 to 3.0 mg/kg, clonal expansion of both CD4+ and CD8+ T cells in blood was seen between baseline and week 6. Low levels of normalized T-cell clonal expansion were also shown by some nonresponding patients. The antigen specificity of the clonally expanded peripheral T cells was not determined. After ivuxolimab, CD8+ T cells had more expanded clones than CD4+ T cells on average. In the 0.1-3.0 mg/kg groups, partial responders had among the lowest normalized peripheral clonal expansion, particularly in CD8+ T cells.

Patients with autoimmune disease history or receiving systemic immunosuppression were excluded from the trial. Peripheral blood for TCR sequencing was collected from all dose cohorts at baseline, on cycle 4 day 1, and on cycle 7 day 1. Samples were obtained from an open-label, multicenter, first-in-human phase I dose-escalation trial of ivuxolimab. Adults with locally advanced or metastatic melanoma, renal cell, hepatocellular, or head and neck squamous cell carcinoma were enrolled in the trial. Before TCR sequencing, CD4+ and CD8+ T cells were separately sorted from peripheral blood. In regard to this clone: Its cognate antigen has yet to be identified. It has no much larger one-base neighbor in the sample; base qualities were not kept.

Genomic DNA was isolated from the sorted cells so that the TCRbeta CDR3 region could be sequenced. The immunoSEQ Assay was used for sequencing of TCRbeta CDR3 regions. Not all clones reach the TCRdb copy of this immuneACCESS table, which keeps in-frame sequences only. Checked studies attribute under half of the gap to unresolved V genes and leave the rest unexplained. The sample includes over 95,000 clones, with roughly nine tenths observed a single time. The top ten clonotypes cover 0.25% to 0.35% of the sample. Here the sequenced sample was CD4+ or CD8+ T cells sorted from blood, taken in a trial of the OX40 agonist ivuxolimab. The clonotype was recovered from an adult with an advanced solid tumor such as melanoma, head and neck, liver or kidney cancer.

In nucleotide form, the sequence is TGTGCCAGCAGCCGGGACAGTGTCAATCAGCCCCAGCATTTT. Its product reads: CASSRDSVNQPQHF. Recombination joined TRBV28 with TRBJ1-5, and TRBD1 matches 7 of the central bases. Reading from cysteine to phenylalanine, the CDR3 counts 14 amino acids. The only DNA kept is the CDR3, 42 bases in frame from the first base. Germline trimming: 6 bases from V, 3 bases from J; junction bases outside gene matches: 5. Looking up the germline V gene yields CDR1 MDHEN and CDR2 SYDVKM.